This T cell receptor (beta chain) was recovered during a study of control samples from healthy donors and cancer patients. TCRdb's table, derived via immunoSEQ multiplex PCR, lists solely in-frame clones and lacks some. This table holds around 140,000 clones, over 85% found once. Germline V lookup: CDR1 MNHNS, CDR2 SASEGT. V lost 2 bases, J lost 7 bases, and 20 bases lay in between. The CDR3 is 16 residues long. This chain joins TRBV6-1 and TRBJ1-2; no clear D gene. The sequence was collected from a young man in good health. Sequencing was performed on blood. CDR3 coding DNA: TGTGCCAGCAGTGAAAATTGGGCCGCTAACTTCGGTGGCTACACCTTC. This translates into CASSENWAANFGGYTF.